Shown below are 23 T cell receptor beta chains from a single sample sequenced in a study of CD4+ T cells in melanoma. TCRdb keeps only in-frame clones here, not all; method: immunoSEQ multiplex PCR. Among around 16,000 clones, around 77% were seen once, and the ten largest hold 10% to 15%. The source material was cells from a culture (not recorded whether cultured in vitro). The receptor source for this set is a human donor with melanoma.

The genes are TRBV12-5 and TRBJ2-1, with 8 bases identical to TRBD2. The germline gives CDR1 LGHNT, CDR2 FRNRAP. The CDR3 is 16 amino acids. V lost 6 bases to trimming and J lost 3 bases; unmatched junction nucleotides: 10. The CDR3 loop is CASGILRGAFYNEQFF. CDR3 coding DNA: TGTGCTAGTGGGATCCTGCGGGGGGCTTTCTACAATGAGCAGTTCTTC.

The chain is built from TRBV11-2 and TRBJ1-3, with D unresolved. This CDR3 contains 15 residues. CDR1 and CDR2 (germline): SGHAT, FQNNGV. V gave up 1 base and J gave up 5 bases, with 12 bases separating them. In DNA form, the CDR3 reads TGTGCCAGCAGCTTAGCGGTCTCTACTAGAAACACCATATATTTT. It is translated as CASSLAVSTRNTIYF.

This clone has a single count. V is TRBV29-1 and J is TRBJ2-7; 11 bases fit TRBD1. Germline assignment: CDR1 SQVTM and CDR2 ANQGSEA. The V gene end was trimmed by 4 bases and the J gene end by 5 bases; junction bases not matched to a gene: 7. CDR3 length: 14 amino acids. The CDR3 loop reads CSVVGGQGADEQYF. The DNA for the CDR3 is TGCAGCGTTGTGGGAGGACAGGGGGCCGACGAGCAGTACTTC.

The chain couples TRBV9 to TRBJ2-2, with 10 nucleotides matching TRBD2. Germline V gives CDR1 SGDLS, CDR2 YYNGEE. The V segment lost 2 bases and the J segment 5 bases; nucleotides outside the gene matches: 15. The CDR3 sequence is 19 residues long. The CDR3 loop reads CASSVALVAGGSPTGELFF. The CDR3 DNA is TGTGCCAGCAGCGTGGCCTTAGTAGCGGGGGGCTCTCCGACCGGGGAGCTGTTTTTT.

This chain joins TRBV20-1 and TRBJ2-7, with 8 nucleotides matching TRBD2. CDR3 length: 11 amino acids. With 5 bases clipped from V and 9 bases from J, the junction kept 6 bases outside the gene matches. Germline V gives CDR1 DFQATT, CDR2 SNEGSKA (reference sequence). The chain's CDR3 is CSAPGGATQYF. In DNA form, the CDR3 reads TGCAGTGCTCCCGGGGGGGCCACGCAGTACTTC.

The chain is built from TRBV2 and TRBJ2-4; no clear D. CDR1 and CDR2 from the germline V gene are SNHLY and FYNNEI. The CDR3 has 15 amino acids. V was trimmed by 3 bases and J by 0 bases, leaving 9 bases between them. This CDR3 reads CASSEQALAKNIQYF. In DNA form, the CDR3 reads TGTGCCAGCAGTGAGCAAGCACTAGCCAAAAACATTCAGTACTTC.

This rearrangement joins TRBV5-4 to TRBJ2-6, with 8 bases aligning to TRBD2. J lost 9 bases, V lost 4 bases, and 9 bases had no gene match. This CDR3 region has 15 residues. Germline V gene lookup returns CDR1 SGHNT and CDR2 YYREEE (reference sequence). CDR3: CASSGQSGSGNVLTF. In nucleotides, the CDR3 is TGTGCCAGCAGCGGACAGAGCGGGAGTGGCAACGTCCTGACTTTC.

This clone was seen a single time. The rearrangement joins TRBV19 to TRBJ1-2; possibly TRBD1 for D (5 bases). V lost 7 bases to trimming and J lost 8 bases, with 23 bases between them. Germline lookup yields CDR1 LNHDA and CDR2 SQIVND (reference sequence). CDR3 size: 15 residues. The CDR3: CASNVRLDLGGGYTF. CDR3 in DNA: TGTGCCAGTAATGTCAGATTGGACCTCGGGGGAGGCTACACCTTC. Looking up the rest from reference TRBV19 and TRBJ1-2 gives the full variable domain: DGGITQSPKYLFRKEGQNVTLSCEQNLNHDAMYWYRQDPGQGLRLIYYSQIVNDFQKGDIAEGYSVSREKKESFPLTVTSAQKNPTAFYLCASNVRLDLGGGYTFGSGTRLTVV.

This chain joins TRBV7-2 and TRBJ2-3; D may be TRBD2 (5 bases). This CDR3 region has 13 residues. V was clipped by 0 bases and J by 6 bases, with 7 bases between them. CDR1 and CDR2 (germline): SGHTA, FQGNSA. The CDR3 here is CASSLARVDTQYF. The CDR3 coding sequence is TGTGCCAGCAGCTTAGCGCGGGTGGATACGCAGTATTTT. The full variable domain, completed using reference TRBV7-2 and TRBJ2-3, is GAGVSQSPSNKVTEKGKDVELRCDPISGHTALYWYRQSLGQGLEFLIYFQGNSAPDKSGLPSDRFSAERTGGSVSTLTIQRTQQEDSAVYLCASSLARVDTQYFGPGTRLTVL.

Here the CDR3 reads CASGPDTRNTEAFF. The DNA of the CDR3 is TGTGCCAGCGGGCCGGATACCAGAAACACTGAAGCTTTCTTT. The chain recombines TRBV7-9 with TRBJ1-1, with unresolved D. Germline CDR1 SEHNR, CDR2 FQNEAQ (reference sequence). This CDR3 has 14 residues. Between the trimmed V and J ends, which lost 8 bases and 2 bases, there was a span of 15 bases.

V is TRBV5-1 and J is TRBJ2-3, with no clear D. This CDR3 is 12 amino acids long. V lost 7 bases and J lost 4, with 10 bases in between. Per germline, CDR1 SGHRS and CDR2 YFSETQ. The DNA for the CDR3 is TGCGCCAGCGGAAGGGTCGCAGATACGCAGTATTTT. Encoded protein: CASGRVADTQYF.

The CDR3 here is CASSITVNPGGSPLHF. CDR3 DNA sequence: TGTGCCAGTAGTATCACGGTTAACCCCGGCGGCTCACCCCTCCACTTT. This rearrangement joins TRBV19 to TRBJ1-6; D is ambiguous. The CDR3 extends over 16 amino acids. Between the trimmed V and J ends, which lost 3 bases and 10 bases, there was a span of 19 bases. Germline V gene data show CDR1 as LNHDA and CDR2 as SQIVND (reference sequence).

This clone occurred once. V gene TRBV29-1 combines with J gene TRBJ2-3; 10 positions agree with TRBD1. The V gene's germline CDR1 is SQVTM and CDR2 ANQGSEA. Trimming at V came to 6 bases and at J to 5 bases, leaving 8 bases not matched to a gene. The CDR3 covers 14 residues. For the CDR3, the DNA is TGCAGCGTCTCCTGGACAGGGGGAGTAGATACGCAGTATTTT. It yields the protein CSVSWTGGVDTQYF.

This chain joins TRBV30 and TRBJ1-6; D might be TRBD1 (5 bases). The germline V gene has CDR1 GTSNPN and CDR2 SVGIG (reference sequence). The CDR3 is 16 residues long. The chain's CDR3 is CARKGRTGGYNSPLHF. In DNA form, the CDR3 reads TGTGCTCGGAAAGGGCGGACGGGGGGTTATAATTCACCCCTCCACTTT.

CDR3 residues: CASSSTSQSSNTDTQYF. The CDR3 DNA reads as TGTGCCAGCAGCTCGACAAGTCAGTCTTCTAACACAGATACGCAGTATTTT. The chain carries TRBV5-4 and TRBJ2-3; no firm D call. V was shortened by 3 bases and J by 2 bases, with 19 bases between the two germline ends. This CDR3 is 17 amino acids long. Germline V gene lookup returns CDR1 SGHNT and CDR2 YYREEE (reference sequence).

The J gene is TRBJ1-5, the V gene TRBV6-5; D not resolved. CDR3 length: 14 residues. Germline CDR1 is MNHEY and CDR2 is SVGAGI. V lost 2 bases and J 4 bases, leaving 9 bases between the germline ends. The CDR3 sequence: CASSYLGRNQPQHF. The CDR3 nucleotides read TGTGCCAGCAGTTACCTGGGTAGGAATCAGCCCCAGCATTTT.

This sequence joins TRBV30 and TRBJ2-5; no firm D call. The CDR3 is made up of 13 amino acids. The germline V gene encodes CDR1 GTSNPN and CDR2 SVGIG (reference sequence). V shed 2 bases and J shed 8 bases, with 15 bases lying between them. The CDR3 DNA is TGTGCCTGGAGTCCCTTTACACGAGAAACCCAGTACTTC. It encodes CAWSPFTRETQYF.

The chain links TRBV5-6 to TRBJ2-7; perhaps TRBD1 as D (6 bases). This CDR3 has 12 amino acids. V was cut by 4 bases and J by 4 bases, with 9 bases left in between. Per germline, CDR1 SGHDT and CDR2 YYEEEE. CDR3 nucleotide sequence: TGTGCCAGCAGCCGGACAGAGTACGAGCAGTACTTC. Translation gives CASSRTEYEQYF.

V is TRBV5-1 and J is TRBJ2-5; D possibly corresponds to TRBD2 (6 bases). The CDR3 spans 16 residues. From germline, CDR1 is SGHRS and CDR2 YFSETQ. V lost 3 bases to trimming and J lost 0 bases, with 15 bases between them. Here the CDR3 reads CASSWGGTFNQETQYF. The DNA of the CDR3 is TGCGCCAGCAGCTGGGGCGGGACGTTTAACCAAGAGACCCAGTACTTC.

V is TRBV6-5 and J is TRBJ1-1, with 8 positions matching TRBD1. The CDR3 has 14 amino acids. Germline V gene lookup returns CDR1 MNHEY and CDR2 SVGAGI. With V trimmed by 5 bases and J by 5 bases, 7 bases remained unmatched. The CDR3 spells CASSATGGRTEAFF. Here the CDR3 DNA reads TGTGCCAGCAGTGCAACAGGGGGTCGGACTGAAGCTTTCTTT.

The gene calls are TRBV5-6 and TRBJ1-2; 7 bases agree with TRBD1. CDR1 and CDR2 (germline): SGHDT, YYEEEE. Trimming cost V 1 base and J 2 bases; bases outside gene matches: 8. The CDR3 extends over 16 amino acids. This CDR3 reads CASSLPHQGENYGYTF. The CDR3 region has the DNA TGTGCCAGCAGCTTGCCGCACCAGGGGGAAAACTATGGCTACACCTTC.

This clone was found once. J is TRBJ2-7 and V is TRBV27; D remains ambiguous. Trimming took off 4 bases at V and 2 bases at J, with 21 bases between the two ends. The V gene's germline CDR1 is MNHEY and CDR2 SMNVEV (reference sequence). The CDR3 runs 17 residues. The CDR3 bases are TGTGCCAGCAGTTCCTACTCCCGGGCGCCTTTAACCTACGAGCAGTACTTC. Encoded protein: CASSSYSRAPLTYEQYF.

This chain links TRBV2 with TRBJ2-6; the D gene is possibly TRBD1 (6 bases). The V end lost 5 bases, the J end lost 0 bases, and 14 bases lay between the germline ends. Germline assignment: CDR1 SNHLY and CDR2 FYNNEI. The CDR3 extends over 17 amino acids. Written as DNA, the CDR3 is TGTGCCAGCAGTTTACTAGGGGACAACTCTGGGGCCAACGTCCTGACTTTC. Protein product: CASSLLGDNSGANVLTF.